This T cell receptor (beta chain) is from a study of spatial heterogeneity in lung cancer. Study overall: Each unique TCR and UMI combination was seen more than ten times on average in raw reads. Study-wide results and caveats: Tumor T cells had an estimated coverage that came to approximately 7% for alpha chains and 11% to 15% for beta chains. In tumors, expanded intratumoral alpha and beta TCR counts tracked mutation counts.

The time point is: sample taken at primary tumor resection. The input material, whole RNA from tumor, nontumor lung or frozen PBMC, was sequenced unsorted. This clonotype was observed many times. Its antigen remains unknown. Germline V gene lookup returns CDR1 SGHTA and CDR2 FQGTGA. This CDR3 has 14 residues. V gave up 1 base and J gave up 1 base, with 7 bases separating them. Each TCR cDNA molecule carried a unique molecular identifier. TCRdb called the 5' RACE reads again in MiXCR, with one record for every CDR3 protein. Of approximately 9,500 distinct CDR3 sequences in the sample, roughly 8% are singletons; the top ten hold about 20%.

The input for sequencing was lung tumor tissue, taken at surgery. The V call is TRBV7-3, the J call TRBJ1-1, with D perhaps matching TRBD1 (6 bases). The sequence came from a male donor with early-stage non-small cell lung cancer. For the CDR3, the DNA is TGTGCCAGCAGCTTAAGACAGGAGAACACTGAAGCTTTCTTT. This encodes CASSLRQENTEAFF.